The clone carrying this T cell receptor beta chain was found once. Trimming took off 2 bases at V and 11 bases at J, with 18 bases between the two ends. The germline gives CDR1 MNHEY, CDR2 SVGAGI. The CDR3 sequence is 14 residues long. Profiling relied on immunoSEQ multiplex PCR, and the TCRdb table lists in-frame clones only, not all of them. This sample has about 1.1 million clones, with around 78% found just once. The data stem from a study of shared clonotypes between healthy human individuals. Source material: memory CD4+ T cells from PBMCs. Subset in this sample: CD45RA-negative fraction. This chain joins TRBV6-5 and TRBJ1-1; D ambiguous. The receptor's source is a man aged 18 to 30 in good health. Some clones in this sample may be carry-over from other donors' samples. CDR3 protein: CASSYGPTEVKAFF. As DNA, the CDR3 is TGTGCCAGCAGTTACGGGCCCACGGAGGTAAAGGCTTTCTTT.